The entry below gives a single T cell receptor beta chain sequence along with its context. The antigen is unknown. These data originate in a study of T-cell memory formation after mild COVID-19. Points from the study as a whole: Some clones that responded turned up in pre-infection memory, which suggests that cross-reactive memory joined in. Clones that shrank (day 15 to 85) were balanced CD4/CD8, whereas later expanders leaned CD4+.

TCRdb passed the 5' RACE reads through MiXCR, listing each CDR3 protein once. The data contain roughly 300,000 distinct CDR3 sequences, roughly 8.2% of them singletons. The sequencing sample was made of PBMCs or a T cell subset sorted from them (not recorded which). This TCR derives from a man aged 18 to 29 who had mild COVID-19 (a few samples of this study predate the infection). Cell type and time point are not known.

The CDR3 DNA reads as TGTGCCAGCAGCTCCGGACAGACCGGTTGGGATGAGCAGTTCTTC. This gives the protein CASSSGQTGWDEQFF. The chain carries TRBV11-3 and TRBJ2-1; D perhaps matches TRBD1 (6 bases). CDR3 length: 15 residues. Germline lookup yields CDR1 SGHNT and CDR2 YENEEA. Trimming shortened V by 4 bases and J by 8 bases, and 18 bases separated the two germline ends.